Listed here are 25 T cell receptor delta chains from one sample, sequenced in a study of γδ T cells in repeated Plasmodium falciparum infection. Vgamma9/Vdelta2+ and Vdelta2-negative gammadelta T cells were flow-sorted from PBMC for bulk sequencing. TCRdb re-analyzed the multiplex PCR reads via CATT. The top ten clones hold roughly 9.5% of a sample with 80,000 to 95,000 delta-chain clones, roughly 1.4% of them seen once. The sequenced sample consisted of gamma-delta T cells from blood. The receptor set was obtained from a pool of human donors (malaria-infected and uninfected, not separated).

Many counts were recorded for this clone. The genes are TRDV1 and TRDJ1; TRDD3 matches at 7 bases. J was trimmed by 0 bases and V by 2 bases; bases with no gene match: 24. CDR1 and CDR2 (germline): TSWWSYY, QGS. The CDR3 contains 22 residues. The CDR3: CALGEKRPSNTPWGKYTDKLIF. For the CDR3, the DNA is TGTGCTCTTGGGGAAAAGCGCCCCTCTAATACACCTTGGGGGAAGTACACCGATAAACTCATCTTT.

As regards this clone: TCRdb attributes to this sequence the protein of a much larger clone, which differs from the DNA translation at residue 9; a read error is likely, and the protein displayed is translated from the DNA. The chain uses TRDV1 and TRDJ1; either TRDD2 or TRDD3 may fit D (5 bases each). The V end was cut by 1 base, the J end by 0 bases, with 21 bases between. CDR1 is TSWWSYY and CDR2 is QGS in the germline V gene. The CDR3 is made up of 19 amino acids. In nucleotides, the CDR3 is TGTGCTCTTGGGGAACGGTTCCTGACGACGGGGACCCACACCGATAAACTCATCTTT. Amino acid sequence: CALGERFLTTGTHTDKLIF.

Of note for this clone: TCRdb lists the protein of a much larger clone for this DNA, which differs at residue 15, so this is likely a read error; the protein given here is translated from the DNA itself. This rearrangement joins TRDV1 to TRDJ1, with TRDD3 matching over 9 bases. TCRdb leaves out the J gene; it was filled in here by matching the DNA to germline. Trimming at V came to 3 bases and at J to 3 bases, leaving 20 bases not matched to a gene. The CDR3 has 20 residues. CDR1 TSWWSYY and CDR2 QGS come from the germline V gene. The CDR3 bases are TGTGCTCTTGGGGAGGCTAGGAGGCTGGGGGATCCTTGGTACCCCGATAAACTCATCTTT. This encodes CALGEARRLGDPWYPDKLIF.

The table lists this clone with a few counts. The chain has TRDV1 and TRDJ1, with 12 positions matching TRDD3. TCRdb gives no J gene; it was assigned here by matching the DNA to germline. The CDR3 consists of 24 residues. V shed 2 bases, J shed 0 bases, and the junction held 25 bases outside the gene matches. Germline assignment: CDR1 TSWWSYY and CDR2 QGS. The CDR3 DNA sequence: TGTGCTCTTGGGGAATCCGGCTACGTTTTACTGGGGGATACCCCCTTTATCCACACCGATAAACTCATCTTT. Translating gives CALGESGYVLLGDTPFIHTDKLIF.

A word on this clone: TCRdb's listed protein matches a much larger clone and diverges from this DNA's translation at residue 11, likely through a read error; the protein shown comes from the DNA. CDR3 DNA sequence: TGTGCCTGTGACCGCGTACGCTCAACTGGGGAACAACCCTGGGACACCCGACAGATGTTTTTC. This encodes CACDRVRSTGEQPWDTRQMFF. The chain employs TRDV2 and TRDJ3; 7 bases are a match to TRDD3. TCRdb is silent on the J gene; assignment here came from matching the DNA to germline. V gave up 3 bases and J gave up 2 bases; unmatched junction bases: 18. The CDR3 is made up of 21 amino acids. From germline, CDR1 is GEAIGNYY and CDR2 EKD.

With regard to this clone: A read error is likely here: a far larger clone is one base away. This sample includes further DNA sequences coding for the same CDR3. V is TRDV1 and J is TRDJ1; TRDD3 aligns across 8 bases. Trimming took 0 bases from V and 0 from J; bases not matched to a gene: 30. CDR1 TSWWSYY and CDR2 QGS come from the germline V gene. The length of the CDR3 is 25 residues. Here the CDR3 DNA reads TGTGCTCTTGGGGAACTATCTCTCCCTACGGCCTGGGGGACCTCTTTGCTCCGGTACACCGATAAACTCATCTTT. Protein product: CALGELSLPTAWGTSLLRYTDKLIF.

This clone came up a few times. Translating this DNA gives a protein that differs at residue 7 from the TCRdb one, which belongs to a much larger clone; a read error is likely, and the protein shown is this translation. Other DNA sequences in this sample translate to the same CDR3. The J gene is TRDJ1, the V gene TRDV2; 8 bases agree with TRDD3. In the absence of a J gene in TCRdb, the DNA was matched to germline to assign it here. CDR1 and CDR2 from the germline V gene are GEAIGNYY and EKD. V lost 0 bases and J lost 1; bases outside the gene matches: 6. This CDR3 contains 16 residues. The CDR3 reads CACDTGPGDSTDKLIF. The CDR3 DNA reads as TGTGCCTGTGACACCGGACCGGGGGATAGCACCGATAAACTCATCTTT.

As for this clone: The TCRdb protein, from a much larger clone, departs from this DNA's translation at residue 16, likely by read error; the protein shown derives from the DNA. The V call is TRDV1, the J call TRDJ1, with D tentatively TRDD2 or TRDD3 (9 bases each). TCRdb gives no J gene; it was assigned here by matching the DNA to germline. The V gene lost 3 bases and the J gene lost 0 bases, with 38 bases spanning the gap. The CDR3 totals 24 residues. CDR1 is TSWWSYY and CDR2 is QGS in the germline V gene. Here the CDR3 reads CALGDALPSYQVLGDSGYTDKLIF. The CDR3 nucleotides are TGTGCTCTTGGGGATGCGCTTCCTTCCTACCAGGTACTGGGGGACTCCGGGTACACCGATAAACTCATCTTT.

This clone was detected many times. The protein that TCRdb holds for this DNA derives from a much larger clone and differs from the translated DNA at residue 13, which likely indicates a read error; the protein shown here is translated from the DNA. The V call is TRDV2, the J call TRDJ1; 12 nucleotides match TRDD3. The junction had 11 bases not matched to a gene; V was cut back by 0 bases and J by 1 base. The CDR3 has 19 amino acids. The V gene's germline CDR1 is GEAIGNYY and CDR2 EKD. CDR3 residues: CACDTRTGGYSTLTDKLIF. The CDR3 DNA reads TGTGCCTGTGACACCCGTACTGGGGGATACTCAACCCTCACCGATAAACTCATCTTT.

As for this clone: TCRdb assigns this DNA the protein of a much larger clone, which departs from its translation at residue 4; this likely reflects a read error, and the protein shown comes from translating the DNA. This sequence joins TRDV1 and TRDJ1; no firm D call. The CDR3 is 14 residues long. Germline CDR1 is TSWWSYY and CDR2 is QGS. V lost 8 bases, J lost 0 bases, and 13 bases lay in between. CDR3 residues: CALWIPKYTDKLIF. In nucleotides, the CDR3 is TGTGCTCTTTGGATTCCCAAGTACACCGATAAACTCATCTTT.

About this clone itself: TCRdb's entry gives the protein of a much larger clone, which mismatches this DNA's translation at residue 19, likely from a read error; the protein reported here is translated from the DNA. The chain couples TRDV1 to TRDJ1; 11 positions agree with TRDD3. The V and J ends lost 4 bases and 7 bases, in that order; junction bases with no gene match: 32. Germline CDR1 and CDR2: TSWWSYY and QGS. The CDR3 covers 23 residues. The CDR3 loop reads CALGARIPRLRTLFWGILGKLIF. In DNA form, the CDR3 reads TGTGCTCTTGGGGCCCGAATCCCCCGACTACGTACCCTCTTCTGGGGGATACTCGGTAAACTCATCTTT.

This clone was observed at least ten times. V usage is TRDV1 and J usage is TRDJ1; 10 bases are a match to TRDD3. The CDR3 extends over 20 amino acids. Trimming removed 5 bases from V and 1 base from J; junction bases left unmatched: 19. Per the germline V gene, CDR1 is TSWWSYY and CDR2 is QGS. In DNA, the CDR3 is TGTGCTCTTGGGTGTCCTTCCCTCGGACTTACTGGGGGATGCACCGATAAACTCATCTTT. It yields the protein CALGCPSLGLTGGCTDKLIF.

For this clone: The TCRdb protein, from a much larger clone, departs from this DNA's translation at residue 5, likely by read error; the protein shown derives from the DNA. This chain joins TRDV1 and TRDJ1; 12 bases fit TRDD3. With 5 bases clipped from V and 0 bases from J, the junction kept 13 bases outside the gene matches. The CDR3 totals 19 residues. Per germline, CDR1 TSWWSYY and CDR2 QGS. The CDR3 nucleotides are TGTGCTCTTGGGATTCCTAAGTACTGGGGGATACTCTACACCGATAAACTCATCTTT. Its translation: CALGIPKYWGILYTDKLIF.

The sample holds a few counts of this clone. This probably arose from a read error, given a far larger clone one base away. Other DNA sequences within the sample encode an identical CDR3. The CDR3 sequence: CACDTGTGGSKLIF. Here the CDR3 DNA reads TGTGCCTGTGACACCGGTACTGGGGGATCCAAACTCATCTTT. The chain links TRDV2 to TRDJ1; 10 nucleotides align to TRDD3. TCRdb is silent on the J gene; assignment here came from matching the DNA to germline. This CDR3 is 14 amino acids long. Germline CDR1 and CDR2: GEAIGNYY and EKD. The V gene end was trimmed by 0 bases and the J gene end by 8 bases; junction bases not matched to a gene: 5.

Many counts were recorded for this clone. This likely came from a read error, as a far larger clone is one base away. Other DNA sequences from this sample encode an identical CDR3 as well. The chain employs TRDV3 and TRDJ1; no definite D call. The CDR3 extends over 18 amino acids. Per germline, CDR1 TVYSNPD and CDR2 GDNSRS (reference sequence). The CDR3 nucleotides are TGCGCCTTTTACGGTCCCAGCCGTCCATCGTCGTACACCGATAAACTCATCTTT. Protein product: CAFYGPSRPSSYTDKLIF.

The sample holds many counts of this clone. Other DNA sequences within the sample encode an identical CDR3. This chain connects TRDV3 to TRDJ1; 8 bases agree with TRDD3. After removal of 0 bases from V and 0 bases from J, the junction contained 12 bases not matched to a gene. CDR3 length equals 17 residues. Germline loops: CDR1 TVYSNPD, CDR2 GDNSRS (reference sequence). DNA of the CDR3: TGTGCCTTTAGATTCTGGTGGGGGATTCCGGACACCGATAAACTCATCTTT. Translated, it gives CAFRFWWGIPDTDKLIF.

The table lists this clone with a few counts. The likely explanation is a read error, given a far larger clone one base away. The same CDR3 can be traced to other DNA sequences in this sample. The chain combines TRDV1 with TRDJ1; D is possibly TRDD3 (5 bases). The J gene was missing in TCRdb and was found by matching the end of the DNA to germline. V lost 6 bases and J lost 0, with 38 bases in between. CDR3 size: 23 residues. Germline V gene data show CDR1 as TSWWSYY and CDR2 as QGS. The CDR3 reads CALGLNLEVGTLHEGGYTDKLIF. CDR3 coding DNA: TGTGCTCTTGGCCTCAACCTGGAGGTGGGAACTCTTCACGAGGGGGGCTACACCGATAAACTCATCTTT.

This clone was counted between two and nine times. TCRdb records a much larger clone's protein for this DNA, with a difference at residue 8 that likely arises from a read error; the protein given is the translation of the DNA. The rearrangement joins TRDV2 to TRDJ1; D may correspond to TRDD2 or TRDD3 (5 bases each). The CDR3 has 17 amino acids. V was shortened by 3 bases and J by 3 bases, with 22 bases between the two germline ends. Germline assignment: CDR1 GEAIGNYY and CDR2 EKD. The CDR3: CACDPLLEDNGADKLIF. CDR3 nucleotides: TGTGCCTGTGACCCCCTACTGGAGGATAACGGGGCCGATAAACTCATCTTT.

There are many counts of this clone. A read error likely explains why the TCRdb protein, taken from a much larger clone, differs from this DNA's translation at residue 13; the protein shown is translated from the DNA. The chain employs TRDV2 and TRDJ1, with 10 bases matching TRDD3. As TCRdb names no J gene, one was assigned here on the basis of a DNA match to germline. This CDR3 has 16 amino acids. Per the germline V gene, CDR1 is GEAIGNYY and CDR2 is EKD. DNA of the CDR3: TGTGCCTGTGAGAAGATGGGGGATACCCTGAAGGATAGACTCATCTTT. Protein: CACEKMGDTLKDRLIF.

Concerning this clone: Since a far larger clone is one base different, this is likely a read error. This sample also contains other DNA sequences that code for the same CDR3. This chain joins TRDV1 and TRDJ1; D is perhaps TRDD3 (5 bases). The J gene was missing in TCRdb and was found by matching the end of the DNA to germline. Trimming pared 9 bases from V and 4 bases from J, leaving 9 bases between. The CDR3 length is 11 residues. Germline V lookup: CDR1 TSWWSYY, CDR2 QGS. CDR3 coding DNA: TGTGCTCTCCTGGGAAGCGATAAACTCATCTTT. This encodes CALLGSDKLIF.

A remark on this clone: For this DNA, TCRdb reports the protein of a much larger clone, which diverges at residue 12, most likely from a read error; the protein presented here is translated directly from the DNA. This sequence joins TRDV1 and TRDJ1; TRDD3 aligns across 8 bases. The CDR3 spans 19 residues. CDR1 is TSWWSYY and CDR2 is QGS in the germline V gene. Germline trimming cut 4 bases from V and 2 bases from J; bases unmatched to any gene: 18. CDR3 sequence reads: CALGGLPSLGEARTDKLIF. The CDR3 DNA reads TGTGCTCTTGGGGGTCTGCCTTCTCTGGGGGAAGCGAGGACCGATAAACTCATCTTT.

Details on this clone: The TCRdb record carries a much larger clone's protein, which differs from this DNA's translation at residue 10; a read error is the likely cause, and the protein listed here is the DNA translation. The gene calls are TRDV1 and TRDJ1, with a possible D match to TRDD2 (5 bases). The V end lost 4 bases, the J end lost 1 base, and 25 bases lay between the germline ends. The germline V gene encodes CDR1 TSWWSYY and CDR2 QGS. CDR3 length: 19 amino acids. CDR3 region: CALGASPRSSGALTDKLIF. The CDR3 DNA reads TGTGCTCTTGGGGCTAGTCCTAGGAGTAGCGGGGCTCTCACCGATAAACTCATCTTT.

This clone was recorded only once. At one end the junction does not follow the germline gene, possibly because of a read error. The rearrangement links TRDV1 to TRDJ1, with D perhaps given as TRDD2 or TRDD3 (7 bases each). Assignment of the J gene here rests on matching the DNA to germline, because TCRdb gives none. Germline V gene lookup returns CDR1 TSWWSYY and CDR2 QGS. This CDR3 has 16 amino acids. The CDR3 region has the DNA TGCTCTGGGGGGGGCCTTCCTCGCCTCCGCACCGATAAACTCATCTTT. This codes for CSGGGLPRLRTDKLIF.

On this clone itself: TCRdb's protein for this DNA is that of a much larger clone and differs from the translation at residue 3, likely a read error; the protein shown is the DNA translation. The rearrangement uses TRDV2 and TRDJ1, with TRDD3 matching 10 bases. TCRdb supplies no J gene; here it was assigned by aligning the nucleotide sequence to germline. The V gene's germline CDR1 is GEAIGNYY and CDR2 EKD. The CDR3 spans 18 residues. CDR3: CAYDTLYTGGSYFGKLIF. Here the CDR3 DNA reads TGTGCCTATGACACCCTGTACACTGGGGGATCTTACTTCGGTAAACTCATCTTT.

A few counts support this clone. TCRdb's entry gives the protein of a much larger clone, which mismatches this DNA's translation at residue 15, likely from a read error; the protein reported here is translated from the DNA. CDR3 coding DNA: TGTGCCTGTGACGGTACTGGGGGATACGCGAGCTCCTGGGACGCCCGACAGATGTTTTTC. Amino acid sequence: CACDGTGGYASSWDARQMFF. The V gene is TRDV2, the J gene TRDJ3; 13 nucleotides line up with TRDD3. Here the J gene came from matching the DNA to germline, since TCRdb omits it. Germline CDR1 and CDR2: GEAIGNYY and EKD. This CDR3 has 20 residues.